The entry below gives a single T cell receptor (beta chain) sequence along with its context. The data are from a study of technical replicates of blood from a few donors. This CDR3 spans 14 amino acids. V was shortened by 3 bases and J by 4 bases, with 12 bases between the two germline ends. Germline loops: CDR1 SGHNT, CDR2 YYREEE (reference sequence). The table came from immunoSEQ multiplex PCR; TCRdb's copy has only in-frame clones and leaves some out. This table holds over 50,000 clones, more than 75% found once. This clonotype was obtained from a human donor in good health. Some clones in this sample may be carry-over from other donors' samples. The source material was PBMCs. This chain joins TRBV5-4 and TRBJ2-3; D possibly corresponds to TRBD1 (7 bases). The chain's CDR3 is CASSSRDRPDTQYF. The CDR3 nucleotides read TGTGCCAGCAGCTCGCGGGACAGACCAGATACGCAGTATTTT.